This T cell receptor beta chain was identified in a study of STAT3 mutations in large granular lymphocyte leukemia. Concerning this clone: Its antigen is unknown.

Study-wide results and limits: Every T-LGLL patient had at least one immunodominant TCRbeta clonotype.

Average productive template count per sample was about 44,000. Only in-frame clones appear in the TCRdb table, and some are missing; sequencing was by immunoSEQ multiplex PCR. The sample lists approximately 42,000 clones, roughly 77% occurring once. This CDR3 region has 15 residues. J lost 10 bases, V lost 4 bases, and 12 bases had no gene match. CDR1 is MNHNY and CDR2 is SVGAGI in the germline V gene (reference sequence). The sequenced sample consisted of PBMCs. This TCR was recovered from a human donor with T large granular lymphocyte leukemia. Some clones in this sample may be carry-over from other donors' samples. The chain is built from TRBV6-6 and TRBJ1-4; 7 nucleotides match TRBD1. CDR3 protein: CASSSTGAANGKLFF. CDR3 bases: TGTGCCAGCAGTTCTACAGGGGCAGCTAACGGAAAACTGTTTTTT.